The next 3 T cell receptor beta chains were all read from a single sample in a study of blood T cell repertoires in COVID-19 (TCRdb year 2020). Library preparation employed the immunoSEQ multiplex PCR assay. TCRdb carries this immuneACCESS record with in-frame sequences only. Its versions omit some clonotypes, under half of them owing to an unresolved V gene in the studies checked, with the rest unexplained. Recorded for this sample are about 240,000 clones; about nine tenths of them occurred a single time. 7.2% of the sample goes to the ten largest clones. The sequencing input was peripheral blood. The receptors derive from a man aged 55 to 69 who had recovered from COVID-19.

This chain joins TRBV18 and TRBJ1-1; D perhaps matches TRBD1 (6 bases). Germline CDR1 is KGHSH and CDR2 is LQKENI. This CDR3 has 13 amino acids. V lost 5 bases and J lost 1, with 8 bases in between. In DNA form, the CDR3 reads TGTGCCAGCTCAAAGACAGGGAACACTGAAGCTTTCTTT. This codes for CASSKTGNTEAFF.

The CDR3 coding sequence is TGCGCCAGCAGCTTCCAGGGTGGCCCCCAAGAGACCCAGTACTTC. It translates to CASSFQGGPQETQYF. The chain uses TRBV5-1 and TRBJ2-5, with D perhaps matching TRBD1 (5 bases). Per the germline V gene, CDR1 is SGHRS and CDR2 is YFSETQ. The CDR3 runs to 15 residues. V lost 2 bases to trimming and J lost 1 base, with 12 bases between them.

This chain joins TRBV24-1 and TRBJ1-2; 8 nucleotides line up with TRBD1. Germline loops: CDR1 KGHDR, CDR2 SFDVKD. With 4 bases clipped from V and 4 bases from J, the junction kept 4 bases outside the gene matches. This CDR3 contains 14 residues. In DNA, the CDR3 is TGTGCCACCAGTGACTCCGACAGGGGCTATGGCTACACCTTC. It is translated as CATSDSDRGYGYTF.